Each of the 18 T cell receptor beta chains below was sequenced from the same sample in a study of cytomegalovirus exposure and HLA in healthy donors. Both 60 Vbeta primers and 13 Jbeta primers went into the PCR. The repertoire was sequenced with immunoSEQ multiplex PCR; TCRdb's copy has only in-frame clones and lacks some. Of 110,000 to 150,000 clones detected, 73% appear once; the ten largest clones hold approximately 15%. The sequencing sample was made of PBMCs. These receptors were taken from a human donor in good health.

V gene TRBV28 combines with J gene TRBJ1-5, with unresolved D. The CDR3 loop spans 17 amino acids. The V end was cut by 5 bases, the J end by 1 base, with 18 bases between. Germline loops: CDR1 MDHEN, CDR2 SYDVKM. The CDR3 coding sequence is TGTGCCAGCAGTCGCGACTTAAGAATTTTCAGCAATCAGCCCCAGCATTTT. Amino acids: CASSRDLRIFSNQPQHF.

The chain recombines TRBV7-5 with TRBJ1-2; TRBD1, as called in the table, went unchecked against the DNA. TRBV7-5 has pseudogene status. The CDR3 length is 12 residues. The CDR3 coding sequence is TGTGCCAAATACGGGACAAATTATGGCTACACCTTC. Encoded protein: CAKYGTNYGYTF.

This clone came up a few times. The rearrangement joins TRBV4-1 to TRBJ1-1; 11 bases agree with TRBD1. The germline V gene has CDR1 MGHRA and CDR2 YSYEKL. There are 18 residues in the CDR3. The J segment lost 1 base and the V segment lost 1 base, leaving 8 bases of the junction unmatched. CDR3 coding DNA: TGCGCCAGCAGCCAAGGGGGGGACAGGGGGTGGGAGAACACTGAAGCTTTCTTT. It encodes CASSQGGDRGWENTEAFF.

The genes are TRBV6-1 and TRBJ1-6; unclear D gene. V dropped 6 bases and J dropped 14 bases, with 14 bases sitting between them. Per germline, CDR1 MNHNS and CDR2 SASEGT. CDR3 length: 12 amino acids. DNA of the CDR3: TGTGCCAGCAGAAGAGAACCGGGGACCCTCCACTTT. This sequence encodes CASRREPGTLHF.

The V and J genes are TRBV6-9 and TRBJ2-4; unclear D gene. The germline V gene has CDR1 MNHGY and CDR2 SVAAGI. The CDR3 is 12 residues long. Trimming cost V 8 bases and J 5 bases, with 10 bases left between them. For the CDR3, the DNA is TGTGCCAGCTATTATCTTCAAAACATTCAGTACTTC. Translation gives CASYYLQNIQYF.

This rearrangement joins TRBV6-1 to TRBJ2-7, with TRBD2 identical over 8 bases. CDR1 is MNHNS, CDR2 SASEGT, per germline. The V gene end was trimmed by 2 bases and the J gene end by 0 bases; junction bases not matched to a gene: 6. The CDR3 totals 16 residues. CDR3: CASSELGGASSYEQYF. Written as DNA, the CDR3 is TGTGCCAGCAGTGAACTCGGGGGGGCTAGCTCCTACGAGCAGTACTTC.

V gene TRBV5-6 combines with J gene TRBJ2-5; tentative D call: TRBD2 (6 bases). The DNA end lines up better with TRBJ2-7; the J call may be wrong. The CDR3 is 16 residues long. The germline V gene has CDR1 SGHDT and CDR2 YYEEEE. CDR3 DNA: TGTGCCAGCAGCTTGGGGAGGGTTCTTTATTTGTACGAGCAGTACTTC. Protein product: CASSLGRVLYLYEQYF.

The chain combines TRBV27 with TRBJ2-2; D may be TRBD1 (6 bases). Germline CDR1 reads MNHEY; CDR2 reads SMNVEV (reference sequence). With 5 bases removed from V and 3 bases from J, the gap between germline ends came to 10 bases. The CDR3 has 14 residues. The CDR3, as DNA: TGTGCCAGCAGTATCACAGGGTACACCGGGGAGCTGTTTTTT. Translation gives CASSITGYTGELFF.

The chain links TRBV4-1 to TRBJ2-1; 15 bases map to TRBD2. With V trimmed by 0 bases and J by 9 bases, 3 bases remained unmatched. The V gene's germline CDR1 is MGHRA and CDR2 YSYEKL. The CDR3 has 16 amino acids. The CDR3 here is CASSQEGTSGRCEQFF. The CDR3 DNA reads TGCGCCAGCAGCCAAGAAGGGACTAGCGGGAGGTGTGAGCAGTTCTTC.

The J gene is TRBJ1-6, the V gene TRBV18; D is uncertain. Germline V gives CDR1 KGHSH, CDR2 LQKENI. The germline V and J ends were trimmed by 3 bases and 8 bases, with 11 bases remaining between them. The CDR3 has 14 residues. The CDR3 loop is CASSPTVPDSPLHF. CDR3 coding DNA: TGTGCCAGCTCACCGACTGTCCCAGATTCACCCCTCCACTTT. Full variable domain (rest looked up from reference TRBV18 and TRBJ1-6): NAGVMQNPRHLVRRRGQEARLRCSPMKGHSHVYWYRQLPEEGLKFMVYLQKENIIDESGMPKERFSAEFPKEGPSILRIQQVVRGDSAAYFCASSPTVPDSPLHFGNGTRLTVT.

The V gene is TRBV7-8, the J gene TRBJ1-4; D is undetermined. Trimming took off 0 bases at V and 0 bases at J, with 11 bases between the two ends. Germline V gives CDR1 SGHVS, CDR2 FQNEAQ. CDR3 length: 17 residues. The CDR3, as DNA: TGTGCCAGCAGCTTAGCTTATGTGCCTACAACTAATGAAAAACTGTTTTTT. Protein: CASSLAYVPTTNEKLFF.

The CDR3 sequence is CASSTGQGNNQPQHF. CDR3 sequence (DNA): TGTGCCAGCAGCACGGGACAGGGGAACAATCAGCCCCAGCATTTT. V is TRBV5-4 and J is TRBJ1-5; 10 nucleotides agree with TRBD1. J was trimmed by 3 bases and V by 4 bases; bases with no gene match: 4. Germline V lookup: CDR1 SGHNT, CDR2 YYREEE (reference sequence). The CDR3 runs 15 residues.

The chain employs TRBV9 and TRBJ2-1; D not certain. The germline V gene encodes CDR1 SGDLS and CDR2 YYNGEE. The CDR3 length is 13 residues. Deletions cut 0 bases from V and 6 bases from J, with 7 bases between. The CDR3 DNA reads as TGTGCCAGCAGCGTAGTATCCGGCAATGAGCAGTTCTTC. Residues: CASSVVSGNEQFF. Drawing the rest from reference TRBV9 and TRBJ2-1, the complete variable domain is DSGVTQTPKHLITATGQRVTLRCSPRSGDLSVYWYQQSLDQGLQFLIQYYNGEERAKGNILERFSAQQFPDLHSELNLSSLELGDSALYFCASSVVSGNEQFFGPGTRLTVL.

This rearrangement joins TRBV11-2 to TRBJ1-2; D perhaps matches TRBD1 (6 bases). CDR1 SGHAT and CDR2 FQNNGV come from the germline V gene. The V end was cut by 4 bases, the J end by 3 bases, with 6 bases between. CDR3 length equals 12 residues. For the CDR3, the DNA is TGTGCCAGCAGCTACAGGGACTATGGCTACACCTTC. Translating it yields CASSYRDYGYTF.

This chain joins TRBV12-5 and TRBJ2-7; 10 bases are shared with TRBD1. V shed 0 bases and J 2 bases; nucleotides not matched to a gene: 10. This CDR3 comprises 18 residues. CDR1 is LGHNT and CDR2 is FRNRAP in the germline V gene. The CDR3 sequence is CASGLVLAGTGAPYEQYF. The CDR3 DNA is TGTGCTAGTGGTTTGGTACTGGCTGGGACAGGGGCCCCCTACGAGCAGTACTTC. Full variable domain (rest looked up from reference TRBV12-5 and TRBJ2-7): DARVTQTPRHKVTEMGQEVTMRCQPILGHNTVFWYRQTMMQGLELLAYFRNRAPLDDSGMPKDRFSAEMPDATLATLKIQPSEPRDSAVYFCASGLVLAGTGAPYEQYFGPGTRLTVT.

The chain couples TRBV4-1 to TRBJ1-2; possible D gene TRBD1, 5 bases. Trimming took off 4 bases at V and 3 bases at J, with 18 bases between the two ends. Germline V gene lookup returns CDR1 MGHRA and CDR2 YSYEKL. CDR3 length: 16 amino acids. CDR3 bases: TGCGCCAGCAGCCCTAAAAGGGGCGCAACCTACTATGGCTACACCTTC. Residues: CASSPKRGATYYGYTF.

The DNA of the CDR3 is TGTGCCTCGGGGCGGGGCCACGAGCAGTACTTC. Translating gives CASGRGHEQYF. This sequence joins TRBV27 and TRBJ2-5; D is possibly TRBD2 (6 bases). The closer fit of TRBJ2-7 to the DNA end suggests the J call may be wrong. Germline loops: CDR1 MNHEY, CDR2 SMNVEV (reference sequence). This CDR3 is 11 amino acids long.

The V and J genes are TRBV18 and TRBJ1-6; D is unresolved. Germline CDR1 is KGHSH and CDR2 is LQKENI. The CDR3 length is 12 residues. Trimming shortened V by 3 bases and J by 10 bases, and 7 bases separated the two germline ends. CDR3 sequence: CASSPTNSPLHF. The CDR3 coding sequence is TGTGCCAGCTCACCCACAAACTCACCCCTCCACTTT.